Given below is one TCR beta chain in context. Its specificity is not known. Trimming removed 4 bases at V and 12 bases at J, with 19 bases between. This CDR3 is built from 14 residues. Germline CDR1 is ENHRY and CDR2 is SYGVKD. TCRbeta libraries were built with three rounds of nested PCR, modified from ARM-PCR. TCRdb passed the multiplex PCR reads through MiXCR, listing each CDR3 protein once. The repertoire holds around 66,000 distinct CDR3 sequences, with 73% as singletons. This specimen belongs to a study of tumor and adjacent non-tumor tissue in lung cancer. For the study at large: Stage I to III disease affected 10 men and roughly 5 women aged about 30 to 85.

Study-wide points: TCR diversity was significantly greater in tumor than normal lung tissue. Patients with more diverse tumor TCRs had worse survival.

The template was RNA from unsorted bulk tissue. V is TRBV10-3 and J is TRBJ1-5; D ambiguous. What was sequenced was lung tumor tissue. The TCR originated in a man between 60 and 70 years old with non-small cell lung cancer. In nucleotides, the CDR3 is TGTGCCATCAGTGGCGTCAATAGAAATCAGTACCAGCATTTT. It codes for CAISGVNRNQYQHF.